Presented here are 9 T cell receptor beta chains from one specimen sequenced in a study of T-cell reconstitution after alpha-beta-depleted transplantation in children. Preparation of the TCRbeta library used unique molecular identifiers. TCRdb used MiXCR to reprocess the PCR reads, holding one entry per CDR3 protein. The table shows 250,000 to 350,000 distinct CDR3 sequences, with 9.5% to 10% occurring only once. This material consisted of PBMCs from the stem cell graft donor, taken from the stem cell graft. Every receptor here comes from a human donor who donated a stem cell graft to a child with SCID.

The genes are TRBV5-1 and TRBJ2-1; 10 nucleotides line up with TRBD2. The germline gives CDR1 SGHRS, CDR2 YFSETQ. The CDR3 totals 14 residues. V was clipped by 1 base and J by 7 bases; unmatched bases: 2. For the CDR3, the DNA is TGCGCCAGCAGCTTGAAGCGGGGGGGAAATGAGCAGTTCTTC. The encoded protein is CASSLKRGGNEQFF.

This clonotype was seen more than once but under ten times. This chain links TRBV3-1 with TRBJ2-1; 11 bases agree with TRBD2. The length of the CDR3 is 16 residues. Losses at the gene ends were 1 base for V and 6 bases for J; bases not matched to a gene: 5. Germline loops: CDR1 LGHDT, CDR2 YNNKEL (reference sequence). CDR3 DNA: TGTGCCAGCAGCCAAGTCTCGACTAGCGGGGCCAATGAGCAGTTCTTC. Its protein product is CASSQVSTSGANEQFF.

The chain combines TRBV6-2 or TRBV6-3 with TRBJ2-3; possibly TRBD2 for D (6 bases). Germline V gene sequence: CDR1 MNHEY, CDR2 SVGEGT. The CDR3 has 15 amino acids. V lost 7 bases and J 2 bases, leaving 16 bases between the germline ends. The chain's CDR3 is CASKWAAGTTDTQYF. The CDR3 DNA sequence: TGTGCCAGCAAATGGGCGGCGGGGACCACAGATACGCAGTATTTT.

The V call is TRBV10-1, the J call TRBJ2-1, with D maybe TRBD2 (6 bases). The V gene lost 6 bases and the J gene lost 5 bases, with 17 bases spanning the gap. Germline loops: CDR1 WNHNN, CDR2 SYGVQD (reference sequence). The CDR3 is made up of 15 amino acids. The CDR3 nucleotides read TGCGCCAGCAGCCGGGGGAGTAACCTCGACAATGAGCAGTTCTTC. This sequence encodes CASSRGSNLDNEQFF.

Regarding this clonotype: The junction shows a germline mismatch at one end, possibly a read error. The rearrangement uses TRBV12-3 or TRBV12-4 and TRBJ2-4; 7 bases match TRBD2. The CDR3 consists of 18 residues. DNA of the CDR3: TGTGCCATCAGTTCCCTAGCGGACGTTACTCTAGCCAAAAACATTCAGTACTTC. Its translation: CAISSLADVTLAKNIQYF.

This clonotype has a count of ten or more. V usage is TRBV12-3 or TRBV12-4 and J usage is TRBJ1-1; 12 bases align to TRBD1. This CDR3 has 16 residues. V trimming: 5 bases; J trimming: 0 bases; junction bases outside the gene matches: 4. The CDR3 bases are TGTGCCAGCAGTGGGGACAGGGGGCCTCTGAACACTGAAGCTTTCTTT. Protein: CASSGDRGPLNTEAFF.

The J gene is TRBJ2-1, the V gene TRBV2, with 7 nucleotides matching TRBD1. The length of the CDR3 is 12 residues. V trimming: 6 bases; J trimming: 7 bases; junction bases outside the gene matches: 3. Germline V CDR1 and CDR2: SNHLY, FYNNEI. CDR3 residues: CASSGQVNEQFF. Here the CDR3 DNA reads TGTGCCAGCAGCGGACAGGTTAATGAGCAGTTCTTC.

The rearrangement uses TRBV4-1 and TRBJ2-3; 11 positions agree with TRBD1. Germline V gives CDR1 MGHRA, CDR2 YSYEKL. The trim removed 5 bases at V and 5 bases at J, leaving 6 bases unmatched. This CDR3 has 15 residues. This CDR3 is CASSTGQGAGDTQYF. The CDR3 DNA sequence: TGCGCCAGCAGCACCGGACAGGGGGCGGGAGATACGCAGTATTTT.

The J gene is TRBJ2-7, the V gene TRBV29-1, with D hard to call. The germline V gene has CDR1 SQVTM and CDR2 ANQGSEA. This CDR3 is built from 12 residues. The V and J ends lost 6 bases and 5 bases respectively, with 14 bases between them. Written as DNA, the CDR3 is TGCAGCGTCGTATGGGGAATGGACGAGCAGTACTTC. Residues: CSVVWGMDEQYF.